Included here is one TCR beta chain sequence, with context. Its antigen is unknown. The sample is drawn from a study of Ad26.COV2.S vaccination and SARS-CoV-2 variants. About the study: Into the muscle, Ad26.COV2.S was dosed once or twice, 56 days apart.

The treatment here: roughly 18 received Ad26.COV2.S at low or high dose, single or two shots; five or six received placebo; per-sample allocation not given. Repertoires come from day 63 after the first vaccine or placebo injection. The individual, an adult aged 18-55 years, was a donor in Boston. The administered vaccine (an Ad26 vector) expressed Wuhan-strain SARS-CoV-2 spike. The study's findings and limits: Among vaccine recipients, spike-specific TCR breadth exceeded that of placebo recipients.

CDR3 size: 15 residues. Losses at the gene ends were 0 bases for V and 2 bases for J; bases not matched to a gene: 3. In germline, CDR1 is GTSNPN, CDR2 SVGIG (reference sequence). Assay used: immunoSEQ multiplex PCR; TCRdb lists only in-frame clones, some missing. The sample consists of about 260,000 clones, 70% to 90% of them appearing once. V is TRBV30 and J is TRBJ1-2; 10 bases match TRBD1. The clonotype was recovered from a person between 18 and 65 years old who received the Ad26.COV2.S COVID-19 vaccine or a placebo. The specimen comprised peripheral blood, sampled in a trial of Ad26.COV2.S vaccine versus placebo. CDR3 DNA: TGTGCCTGGAGTGTGGGGGGACAGGGGAACTATGGCTACACCTTC. Its protein product is CAWSVGGQGNYGYTF.